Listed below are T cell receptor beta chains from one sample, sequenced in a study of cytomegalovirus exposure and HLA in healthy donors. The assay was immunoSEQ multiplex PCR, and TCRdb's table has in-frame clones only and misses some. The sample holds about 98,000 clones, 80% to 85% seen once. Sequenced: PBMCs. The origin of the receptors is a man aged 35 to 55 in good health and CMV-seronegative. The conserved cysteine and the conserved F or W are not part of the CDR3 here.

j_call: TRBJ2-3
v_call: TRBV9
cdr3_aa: ASSPPGFGSMTYTQY

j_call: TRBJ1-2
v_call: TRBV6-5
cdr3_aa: ASSYGDRGSEGYT

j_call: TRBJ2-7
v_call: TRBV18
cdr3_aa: ASSHGQTYEQY

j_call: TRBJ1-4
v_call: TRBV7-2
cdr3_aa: ASSLVRGEKLF

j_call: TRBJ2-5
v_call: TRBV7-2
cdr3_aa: ASSKIRPGRAQETQY

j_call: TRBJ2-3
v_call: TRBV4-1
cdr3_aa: ASSQEWGGRDTQY

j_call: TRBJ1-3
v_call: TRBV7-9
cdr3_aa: ASSLFLNTIY

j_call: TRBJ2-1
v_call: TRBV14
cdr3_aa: ASSQVRRRDNEQF

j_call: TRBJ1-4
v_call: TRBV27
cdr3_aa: ASRIRAGGEKLF

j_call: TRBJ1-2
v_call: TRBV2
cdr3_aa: ASRDKTGAIYGYT

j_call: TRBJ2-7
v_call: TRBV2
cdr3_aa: ASGDRGNEQY

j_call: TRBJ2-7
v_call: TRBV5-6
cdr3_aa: ASSVDRGRVGEQY

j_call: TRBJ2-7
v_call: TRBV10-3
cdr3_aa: AISPHQGDYEQY

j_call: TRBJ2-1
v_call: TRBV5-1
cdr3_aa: ASGRDYNNEQF

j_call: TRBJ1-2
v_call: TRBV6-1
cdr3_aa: ASSEHFGGNYGYT

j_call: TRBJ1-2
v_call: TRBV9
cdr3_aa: ASSVGGQIKGYT

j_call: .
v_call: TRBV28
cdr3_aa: ASSLPDSSYEQY

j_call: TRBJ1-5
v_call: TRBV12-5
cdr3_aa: ASGLFGGGPQH

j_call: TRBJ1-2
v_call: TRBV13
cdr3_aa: ASSRRVINYGYT

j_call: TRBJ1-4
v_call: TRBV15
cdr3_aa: ATSRDFGGEDEKLF

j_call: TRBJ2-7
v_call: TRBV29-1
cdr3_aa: SVVDTLGYEQY

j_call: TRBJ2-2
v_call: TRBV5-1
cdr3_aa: ASSLAGQGDGELF

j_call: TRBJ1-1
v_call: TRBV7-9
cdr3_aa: SSSYLQGDAF

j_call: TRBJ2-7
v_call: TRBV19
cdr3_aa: ASSMSPTGSYEQY

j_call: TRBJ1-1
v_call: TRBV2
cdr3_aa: ASSPQDTEAF

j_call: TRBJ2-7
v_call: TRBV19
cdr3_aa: ASRDSSSYEQY

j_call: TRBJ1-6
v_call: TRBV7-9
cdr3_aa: ASSLPSGGSPLH

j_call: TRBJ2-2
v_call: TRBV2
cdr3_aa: ASSGNPTSPGELF

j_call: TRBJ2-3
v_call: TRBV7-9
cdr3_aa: ASSLGGGGTDTQY

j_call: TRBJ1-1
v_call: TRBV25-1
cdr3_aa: ASSEGVGGTEAF

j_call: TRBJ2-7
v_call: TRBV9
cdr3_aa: ASSAGDGPYEQY

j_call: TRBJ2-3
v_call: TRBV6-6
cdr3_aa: ASSSFRRETDTQY

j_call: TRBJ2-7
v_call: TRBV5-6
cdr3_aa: ASSNRDIYEQY

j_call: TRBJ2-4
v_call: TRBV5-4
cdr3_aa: ASSLDPEGAKNIQY